This passage covers 32 T cell receptor beta chains from one sample sequenced in a study of early stage breast cancer tumors. Sequenced by immunoSEQ multiplex PCR; TCRdb stores in-frame clones only, minus some. Here the sample spans about 21,000 clones, 75% to 80% being singletons. Sequenced: blood. Receptor source: a person between 60 and 69 years old with breast cancer.

This rearrangement joins TRBV9 to TRBJ2-1; 7 bases fit TRBD2. Germline-derived CDR1 and CDR2 are SGDLS and YYNGEE. Germline trimming cut 3 bases from V and 0 bases from J; bases unmatched to any gene: 6. This CDR3 comprises 16 residues. The CDR3 DNA reads TGTGCCAGCAGCGAGGGAGCGGGGTCCTCCTACAATGAGCAGTTCTTC. Its translation: CASSEGAGSSYNEQFF.

V gene TRBV25-1 combines with J gene TRBJ1-4; D not resolved. CDR1 and CDR2 from the germline V gene are MGHDK and SYGVNS. The V gene lost 5 bases and the J gene lost 8 bases, with 9 bases spanning the gap. The CDR3 sequence is 12 residues long. CDR3 amino acids: CASSRVEEKLFF. The CDR3 DNA sequence: TGTGCCAGCAGTAGGGTTGAGGAAAAACTGTTTTTT.

This clone was observed a handful of times. The V and J genes are TRBV11-3 and TRBJ2-7; D is unresolved. Trimming left V 6 bases short and J 7 bases short, with 10 bases between. The CDR3 is made up of 11 amino acids. Germline assignment: CDR1 SGHNT and CDR2 YENEEA. The CDR3 sequence is CASSAFGEQYF. The DNA of the CDR3 is TGTGCCAGCAGTGCCTTTGGGGAGCAGTACTTC.

This sequence joins TRBV10-2 and TRBJ2-2; possibly TRBD2 for D (6 bases). Germline V lookup: CDR1 WSHSY, CDR2 SAAADI. The CDR3 covers 14 residues. V lost 7 bases and J lost 5, with 14 bases in between. CDR3 coding DNA: TGCGCCAGCAATGGGGGGAACCCTACCGGGGAGCTGTTTTTT. Translating gives CASNGGNPTGELFF.

The chain combines TRBV10-3 with TRBJ1-3; D gene ambiguous. The V gene lost 10 bases and the J gene lost 0 bases, with 10 bases spanning the gap. CDR1 is ENHRY and CDR2 is SYGVKD in the germline V gene. This CDR3 has 13 amino acids. CDR3 coding DNA: TGTGCCACCGAGGAGTACTCTGGAAACACCATATATTTT. Translated, it gives CATEEYSGNTIYF.

By share of the sample, this clone is medium-sized (0.01 to 0.1%). V is TRBV5-1 and J is TRBJ2-7, with a possible D match to TRBD1 (6 bases). Trimming removed 3 bases at V and 0 bases at J, with 10 bases between. This CDR3 comprises 14 residues. Germline loops: CDR1 SGHRS, CDR2 YFSETQ. Here the CDR3 DNA reads TGCGCCAGCAGCTACGACAGGAACTCCTACGAGCAGTACTTC. Translated, it gives CASSYDRNSYEQYF.

V gene TRBV5-4 combines with J gene TRBJ2-1, with 15 bases that match TRBD2. The CDR3 is 16 amino acids. The ends lost 2 bases at V and 8 bases at J; junction bases unmatched: 5. The germline V gene has CDR1 SGHNT and CDR2 YYREEE (reference sequence). The chain's CDR3 is CASSFGTSGRKDEQFF. CDR3 in DNA: TGTGCCAGCAGCTTCGGGACTAGCGGGAGGAAGGATGAGCAGTTCTTC.

This chain's CDR3 is CASSWTGARETQYF. The CDR3 nucleotides are TGCGCCAGCAGCTGGACAGGGGCCCGAGAGACCCAGTACTTC. V gene TRBV5-1 combines with J gene TRBJ2-5, with 9 bases lining up with TRBD1. The junction had 4 bases not matched to a gene; V was cut back by 3 bases and J by 4 bases. Germline V gene sequence: CDR1 SGHRS, CDR2 YFSETQ. CDR3 length: 14 amino acids.

The J gene is TRBJ1-2, the V gene TRBV6-5, with 7 nucleotides matching TRBD1. Germline CDR1 reads MNHEY; CDR2 reads SVGAGI. The CDR3 extends over 13 amino acids. V lost 2 bases and J lost 3; bases outside the gene matches: 0. The CDR3 bases are TGTGCCAGCAGTTACGACAGGGACTATGGCTACACCTTC. This encodes CASSYDRDYGYTF.

The rearrangement uses TRBV6-1 and TRBJ2-7; 7 bases are a match to TRBD2. CDR1 and CDR2 from the germline V gene are MNHNS and SASEGT. This CDR3 region has 14 residues. Trimming removed 3 bases from V and 5 bases from J; junction bases left unmatched: 7. The CDR3 is CASSDWGGDHEQYF. In nucleotides, the CDR3 is TGTGCCAGCAGTGACTGGGGGGGAGACCACGAGCAGTACTTC.

This clone has just a few counts. The V call is TRBV18, the J call TRBJ2-5; D is uncertain. The CDR3 spans 12 residues. Trimming removed 9 bases at V and 2 bases at J, with 10 bases between. Germline loops: CDR1 KGHSH, CDR2 LQKENI. CDR3: CASSSEQETQYF. CDR3 nucleotides: TGTGCCAGTTCCTCCGAACAAGAGACCCAGTACTTC.

This clone was seen only once. The rearrangement joins TRBV27 to TRBJ1-5, with 8 nucleotides matching TRBD1. Germline V gives CDR1 MNHEY, CDR2 SMNVEV (reference sequence). With V trimmed by 1 base and J by 2 bases, 7 bases remained unmatched. This CDR3 contains 17 residues. For the CDR3, the DNA is TGTGCCAGCAGTTTATGGGGAGGGACAGGTGGCAATCAGCCCCAGCATTTT. Protein: CASSLWGGTGGNQPQHF.

The chain recombines TRBV6-1 with TRBJ2-1; TRBD1 or TRBD2 may be the D gene (5 bases each). This CDR3 comprises 14 residues. Trimming removed 1 base at V and 4 bases at J, with 8 bases between. In germline, CDR1 is MNHNS, CDR2 SASEGT. The CDR3 spells CASSEGGGYNEQFF. The DNA of the CDR3 is TGTGCCAGCAGTGAAGGTGGGGGTTACAATGAGCAGTTCTTC.

The chain joins TRBV30 to TRBJ1-4; 7 bases are shared with TRBD1. CDR1 and CDR2 from the germline V gene are GTSNPN and SVGIG (reference sequence). The CDR3 runs to 15 residues. V gave up 4 bases and J gave up 10 bases; unmatched junction bases: 15. The CDR3 DNA is TGTGCCTGGAAGGCCCCCGACAGGGAAATTGGAAAACTGTTTTTT. Its protein is CAWKAPDREIGKLFF.

This sequence joins TRBV7-9 and TRBJ2-1; D not resolved. Germline CDR1 SEHNR, CDR2 FQNEAQ (reference sequence). V was shortened by 3 bases and J by 4 bases, with 10 bases between the two germline ends. The CDR3 has 14 residues. The CDR3 DNA follows: TGTGCCAGCAGCTTGTATTCAATGTACAATGAGCAGTTCTTC. Translated: CASSLYSMYNEQFF.

The V and J genes are TRBV29-1 and TRBJ1-1, with 8 bases identical to TRBD1. The germline V gene encodes CDR1 SQVTM and CDR2 ANQGSEA. V shed 5 bases, J shed 11 bases, and the junction held 16 bases outside the gene matches. This CDR3 region has 14 residues. CDR3 sequence (DNA): TGCAGCGTTATGGGTCTCGGCAGGGGGCAGGGGGCTTTCTTT. Amino acids: CSVMGLGRGQGAFF.

This rearrangement joins TRBV19 to TRBJ1-1; TRBD1 agrees at 8 bases. V dropped 2 bases and J dropped 5; count of bases not matched to a gene: 4. The CDR3 has 14 residues. Germline V gene data show CDR1 as LNHDA and CDR2 as SQIVND (reference sequence). Here the CDR3 DNA reads TGTGCCAGTAGTATAACAGGGGGTGGTACTGAAGCTTTCTTT. As protein: CASSITGGGTEAFF. The variable domain in full, completed from reference TRBV19 and TRBJ1-1, reads DGGITQSPKYLFRKEGQNVTLSCEQNLNHDAMYWYRQDPGQGLRLIYYSQIVNDFQKGDIAEGYSVSREKKESFPLTVTSAQKNPTAFYLCASSITGGGTEAFFGQGTRLTVV.

The chain combines TRBV16 with TRBJ1-2; D ambiguous. CDR1 is KGHSY, CDR2 FQNENV, per germline. V was trimmed by 1 base and J by 2 bases, leaving 11 bases between them. This CDR3 has 15 residues. This CDR3 is CASSQWVGANYGYTF. CDR3 coding DNA: TGTGCCAGCAGCCAATGGGTGGGAGCGAACTATGGCTACACCTTC.

The rearrangement links TRBV7-6 to TRBJ2-5, with D uncertain. V was trimmed by 1 base and J by 3 bases, leaving 9 bases between them. The CDR3 is 14 amino acids. Germline V gene sequence: CDR1 SGHVS, CDR2 FNYEAQ. CDR3 residues: CASSLGVAEETQYF. The DNA of the CDR3 is TGTGCCAGCAGCTTAGGGGTTGCAGAAGAGACCCAGTACTTC.

This sequence joins TRBV11-2 and TRBJ1-1; D perhaps matches TRBD1 (6 bases). Germline CDR1 is SGHAT and CDR2 is FQNNGV. The germline V and J ends were trimmed by 5 bases and 2 bases, with 18 bases remaining between them. The CDR3 covers 16 residues. CDR3 sequence: CASSPGLTQGNTEAFF. The DNA of the CDR3 is TGTGCCAGCAGCCCAGGCCTTACACAGGGTAACACTGAAGCTTTCTTT.

The rearrangement links TRBV15 to TRBJ1-1; 8 bases align to TRBD1. Germline trimming cut 4 bases from V and 7 bases from J; bases unmatched to any gene: 5. The germline CDR1 and CDR2 sequences are LNHNV and YYDKDF (reference sequence). CDR3 length equals 13 residues. In DNA form, the CDR3 reads TGTGCCACCAGCAAGGGACAGGCCTATGAAGCTTTCTTT. It is translated as CATSKGQAYEAFF.

The CDR3 loop is CATSRDRGSLNYGYTF. The DNA for the CDR3 is TGTGCCACCAGCAGAGATCGGGGCAGCCTTAACTATGGCTACACCTTC. This rearrangement joins TRBV15 to TRBJ1-2; TRBD1 might be the D (5 bases). In germline, CDR1 is LNHNV, CDR2 YYDKDF (reference sequence). The CDR3 covers 16 residues. V shed 0 bases and J shed 1 base, with 12 bases lying between them.

V usage is TRBV2 and J usage is TRBJ1-2; possible D gene TRBD1, 5 bases. Per the germline V gene, CDR1 is SNHLY and CDR2 is FYNNEI. Trimming left V 2 bases short and J 4 bases short, with 11 bases between. The CDR3 runs to 14 residues. CDR3 nucleotides: TGTGCCAGCAGTGAACGGGGGATGGCCTATGGCTACACCTTC. Protein: CASSERGMAYGYTF.

The chain carries TRBV19 and TRBJ2-5; the D call may be TRBD1 or TRBD2 (6 bases each). The germline V and J ends were trimmed by 2 bases and 4 bases, with 8 bases remaining between them. CDR3 length: 13 amino acids. CDR1 and CDR2 from the germline V gene are LNHDA and SQIVND (reference sequence). The CDR3 bases are TGTGCCAGTAGTATACGGGGGCGAGAGACCCAGTACTTC. This gives the protein CASSIRGRETQYF.

The chain couples TRBV27 to TRBJ2-7, with TRBD1 matching over 9 bases. Germline CDR1 and CDR2: MNHEY and SMNVEV (reference sequence). CDR3 length: 17 residues. V lost 2 bases, J lost 5 bases, and 13 bases stayed unmatched. CDR3 coding DNA: TGTGCCAGCAGTTTAGTGGCGACAGGGGGGGATTTCCACGAGCAGTACTTC. Amino acid sequence: CASSLVATGGDFHEQYF.

The chain joins TRBV7-9 to TRBJ1-4; TRBD1 is a possible D gene (6 bases). V lost 7 bases and J lost 3, with 9 bases in between. The germline gives CDR1 SEHNR, CDR2 FQNEAQ (reference sequence). The CDR3 contains 13 residues. Written as DNA, the CDR3 is TGTGCCAGCACCCGGGGGCCTAATGAAAAACTGTTTTTT. Translating gives CASTRGPNEKLFF.

The genes are TRBV7-9 and TRBJ1-2; D is unclear. CDR3 size: 13 residues. V dropped 8 bases and J dropped 4 bases, with 14 bases sitting between them. Germline lookup yields CDR1 SEHNR and CDR2 FQNEAQ (reference sequence). In DNA form, the CDR3 reads TGTGCCAGCTCGGCTCCCTTCGGCTATGGCTACACCTTC. This codes for CASSAPFGYGYTF.

V usage is TRBV20-1 and J usage is TRBJ2-3; D may be TRBD1 (5 bases). Looked up from germline, CDR1 is DFQATT and CDR2 is SNEGSKA (reference sequence). The V end was cut by 6 bases, the J end by 6 bases, with 10 bases between. The CDR3 is 11 amino acids. The CDR3 nucleotides are TGCAGTGCCCGAACAGGCGATACGCAGTATTTT. It is translated as CSARTGDTQYF.

The V call is TRBV25-1, the J call TRBJ2-2, with TRBD1 identical over 10 bases. V was clipped by 5 bases and J by 5 bases; unmatched bases: 8. The CDR3 contains 16 residues. Germline V gives CDR1 MGHDK, CDR2 SYGVNS. The CDR3 is CASSNHRDRGTGELFF. In DNA form, the CDR3 reads TGTGCCAGCAGTAACCACCGGGACAGGGGAACCGGGGAGCTGTTTTTT.

This clone was seen a few times. The V call is TRBV5-1, the J call TRBJ2-2, with 8 bases aligning to TRBD2. The CDR3 totals 17 residues. The germline V gene has CDR1 SGHRS and CDR2 YFSETQ. V shed 0 bases and J 6 bases; nucleotides not matched to a gene: 10. This chain's CDR3 is CASSLAWTSNRAGELFF. The CDR3 bases are TGCGCCAGCAGCTTGGCTTGGACTAGCAATCGGGCCGGGGAGCTGTTTTTT.

The chain uses TRBV2 and TRBJ2-1; 7 nucleotides line up with TRBD2. Germline V gene lookup returns CDR1 SNHLY and CDR2 FYNNEI. The CDR3 is 13 residues long. V lost 6 bases and J lost 6; bases outside the gene matches: 5. DNA for the CDR3: TGTGCCAGCAGCTGGGAGGGCCCCAATGAGCAGTTCTTC. As protein: CASSWEGPNEQFF. The full variable domain, with the rest looked up from reference TRBV2 and TRBJ2-1, is EPEVTQTPSHQVTQMGQEVILRCVPISNHLYFYWYRQILGQKVEFLVSFYNNEISEKSEIFDDQFSVERPDGSNFTLKIRSTKLEDSAMYFCASSWEGPNEQFFGPGTRLTVL.

The rearrangement links TRBV5-1 to TRBJ2-7; D is perhaps TRBD2 (6 bases). This CDR3 is built from 14 residues. Per the germline V gene, CDR1 is SGHRS and CDR2 is YFSETQ. V lost 4 bases and J 5 bases, leaving 16 bases between the germline ends. The CDR3 coding sequence is TGCGCCAGCAGCAGAACGGGACTCCGAAACGAGCAGTACTTC. Residues: CASSRTGLRNEQYF.